The rows below give T cell receptor beta chains drawn from one sample of a study of blood T cell repertoires in COVID-19. Using immunoSEQ multiplex PCR, the repertoire was profiled, and TCRdb retains in-frame clones only, with some absent. The data show approximately 19,000 clones, 85% to 90% seen once. The sample consisted of peripheral blood. The receptors here all came from a human donor with active COVID-19. The donor label of this sample is uncertain. Each CDR3 is given with its conserved first and last residue. The D gene is left open where the match is weak. Expanded clones get a size class; other rows say once, few or many, or leave the size out.

.	TRBD1	TRBV6-6	TRBJ1-2	CASKENQGQGVGYTF	TGTGCCAGCAAGGAGAACCAGGGACAGGGGGTTGGCTACACCTTC
.	.	TRBV3-1/TRBV3-2	TRBJ1-6	CASRRGGNSPLHF	TGTGCCAGCAGGAGGGGAGGTAATTCACCCCTCCACTTT
.	TRBD2	TRBV6-2/TRBV6-3	TRBJ2-3	CASSTGLAGTTDTQYF	TGTGCCAGCAGTACTGGGCTAGCGGGGACCACAGATACGCAGTATTTT
.	.	TRBV6-6	TRBJ2-2	CASSYPEVTGELFF	TGTGCCAGCAGTTACCCCGAGGTAACCGGGGAGCTGTTTTTT
.	.	TRBV3-1/TRBV3-2	TRBJ1-2	CASSQRGGYGYTF	TGTGCCAGCAGCCAAAGGGGGGGTTATGGCTACACCTTC
.	.	TRBV19	TRBJ1-2	CASSPDTSNYGYTF	TGTGCCAGTAGCCCGGACACATCTAACTATGGCTACACCTTC
.	.	TRBV28	TRBJ2-3	CASSYALPSTDTQYF	TGTGCCAGCAGTTACGCGCTGCCTAGCACAGATACGCAGTATTTT
few	.	TRBV15	TRBJ1-5	CATRGYRVGGQPQHF	TGTGCCACCAGGGGATACAGGGTTGGGGGCCAGCCCCAGCATTTT
.	TRBD2	TRBV7-8	TRBJ2-3	CASSLARLAGSPSSTDTQYF	TGTGCCAGCAGCTTAGCGCGACTAGCGGGGAGCCCATCTAGCACAGATACGCAGTATTTT
.	.	TRBV7-9	TRBJ1-3	CASTPGGRPSGNTIYF	TGTGCCAGCACCCCGGGAGGCAGGCCTTCTGGAAACACCATATATTTT
.	TRBD1	TRBV7-9	TRBJ2-7	CASSTMGTDRYF	TGTGCCAGCAGCACCATGGGGACAGACAGGTACTTC
.	TRBD1	TRBV7-8	TRBJ1-4	CASSPDRAEKLFF	TGTGCCAGCAGCCCAGACAGGGCTGAGAAACTGTTTTTT
.	.	TRBV11-3	TRBJ2-1	CASSLGGANEQFF	TGTGCCAGCAGCTTAGGTGGAGCTAATGAGCAGTTCTTC
.	.	TRBV4-2	TRBJ1-1	CASSQGGRQLNTEAFF	TGTGCCAGCAGCCAAGGAGGGAGACAACTGAACACTGAAGCTTTCTTT
.	.	TRBV5-4	TRBJ2-5	CASSSPTGETQYF	TGTGCCAGCAGCTCCCCGACTGGAGAGACCCAGTACTTC
.	.	TRBV6-5	TRBJ2-7	CASSYYNEQYF	TGTGCCAGCAGTTATTACAACGAGCAGTACTTC
.	TRBD2	TRBV7-9	TRBJ2-1	CASSFGLAGTYNEQFF	TGTGCCAGCAGCTTCGGACTAGCGGGGACCTACAATGAGCAGTTCTTC
.	.	TRBV5-4	TRBJ2-1	CASSLALGQGGIEQFF	TGTGCCAGCAGCTTGGCCCTAGGGCAGGGCGGAATCGAGCAGTTCTTC
.	.	TRBV15	TRBJ1-2	CATSTRTTGSGYTF	TGTGCCACCAGCACCCGAACTACCGGGAGTGGCTACACCTTC
.	.	TRBV7-6	TRBJ2-2	CATQLTPGPVPGELFF	TGTGCCACCCAGCTAACTCCAGGGCCGGTTCCCGGGGAGCTGTTTTTT
.	TRBD1	TRBV29-1	TRBJ1-4	CSVYKQGAREKLFF	TGCAGCGTTTATAAACAGGGGGCAAGGGAAAAACTGTTTTTT
.	.	TRBV19	TRBJ1-1	CATIIGGVGTEAFF	TGTGCCACAATCATAGGGGGGGTCGGCACTGAAGCTTTCTTT
.	TRBD1	TRBV27	TRBJ1-3	CASSLFAPLTGVNTIYF	TGTGCCAGCAGTTTATTCGCGCCACTTACAGGGGTGAACACCATATATTTT
once	TRBD1	TRBV19	TRBJ1-2	CASSPTSGQNYGYTF	TGTGCCAGTAGCCCAACCTCGGGACAGAACTATGGCTACACCTTC
.	TRBD1	TRBV5-6	TRBJ1-2	CASSWTGGGYGYTF	TGTGCCAGCAGCTGGACAGGGGGCGGCTATGGCTACACCTTC
.	.	TRBV5-6	TRBJ1-2	CASSLGPVLGAGYTF	TGTGCCAGCAGCTTGGGGCCTGTCCTAGGGGCTGGCTACACCTTC
once	TRBD1	TRBV14	TRBJ2-5	CASSLKGARSETQYF	TGTGCCAGCAGCCTTAAGGGGGCAAGGTCAGAGACCCAGTACTTC
.	.	TRBV7-8	TRBJ1-2	CASSAGSSPNYGYTF	TGTGCCAGCAGCGCAGGTAGTTCCCCCAACTATGGCTACACCTTC
.	.	TRBV9	TRBJ2-3	CASSGRPTGDTQYF	TGTGCCAGCAGCGGTCGACCCACGGGGGATACGCAGTATTTT
.	TRBD1	TRBV19	TRBJ1-6	CASSWQGGNSPLHF	TGTGCCAGTAGTTGGCAGGGGGGTAATTCACCCCTCCACTTT
.	.	TRBV3-1/TRBV3-2	TRBJ1-4	CASSQGTAENEKLFF	TGTGCCAGCAGCCAAGGGACAGCCGAAAATGAAAAACTGTTTTTT
.	TRBD2	TRBV4-2	TRBJ2-1	CASSPPAGGLDEQFF	TGTGCCAGCAGTCCCCCGGCGGGGGGCCTGGATGAGCAGTTCTTC
once	.	TRBV18	TRBJ1-3	CASSTDRNTIYF	TGTGCCAGCTCAACCGACAGAAACACCATATATTTT
.	TRBD1	TRBV5-1	TRBJ1-2	CASSSYTGATNYGYTF	TGCGCCAGCAGCTCATACACAGGGGCCACTAACTATGGCTACACCTTC
.	.	TRBV9	TRBJ1-1	CASSVNVGGTEAFF	TGTGCCAGCAGCGTAAATGTGGGGGGCACTGAAGCTTTCTTT
.	.	TRBV9	TRBJ2-2	CASSVEPHTGELFF	TGTGCCAGCAGCGTAGAGCCCCACACCGGGGAGCTGTTTTTT
.	TRBD1	TRBV19	TRBJ1-4	CASSRAGTDLEKLFF	TGTGCCAGTAGTAGGGCCGGGACAGATCTTGAAAAACTGTTTTTT
.	.	TRBV4-2	TRBJ2-7	CASSQGQGTDEQYF	TGTGCCAGCAGCCAAGGGCAGGGTACCGACGAGCAGTACTTC
.	.	TRBV19	TRBJ1-6	CASSMAAYNYNSPLHF	TGTGCCAGTAGTATGGCCGCATACAACTATAATTCACCCCTCCACTTT
.	TRBD1	TRBV28	TRBJ1-1	CASREQGANTEAFF	TGTGCCAGCAGGGAACAGGGGGCTAACACTGAAGCTTTCTTT
.	TRBD1	TRBV5-1	TRBJ1-1	CASSLVQGAVTEAFF	TGCGCCAGCAGCTTGGTACAGGGGGCAGTCACTGAAGCTTTCTTT
.	TRBD1	TRBV2	TRBJ2-6	CASSPQTGLVSGANVLTF	TGTGCCAGCAGTCCCCAGACAGGGCTCGTCTCTGGGGCCAACGTCCTGACTTTC
.	TRBD2	TRBV18	TRBJ2-1	CASSTRTSGTPTNEQFF	TGTGCCAGCTCGACTAGGACTAGCGGGACTCCCACCAATGAGCAGTTCTTC